These 21 T cell receptor beta chains came from one sample sequenced in a study of cytotoxic CD8 clonotypes in ibrutinib-treated CLL. The protocol was immunoSEQ multiplex PCR, while the TCRdb copy is restricted to in-frame clones and leaves out a portion. This sample has about 16,000 clones; around 63% occur once, and the top ten carry over 15%. The material sequenced was PBMCs, taken before ibrutinib treatment. The receptors stem from a human donor with chronic lymphocytic leukemia.

The chain has TRBV6-1 and TRBJ2-5, with D unclear. The CDR3 is made up of 14 amino acids. V shed 1 base and J shed 9 bases, with 15 bases lying between them. CDR1 MNHNS and CDR2 SASEGT come from the germline V gene. DNA of the CDR3: TGTGCCAGCAGTGAAGTTCCAGAAAGTGGGGCCCAGTACTTC. This encodes CASSEVPESGAQYF.

V usage is TRBV9 and J usage is TRBJ1-4; TRBD1 aligns across 8 bases. The V gene end was trimmed by 3 bases and the J gene end by 4 bases; junction bases not matched to a gene: 2. The CDR3 has 14 residues. Germline CDR1 and CDR2: SGDLS and YYNGEE. CDR3 coding DNA: TGTGCCAGCAGCGAGGGACAGGTTAATGAAAAACTGTTTTTT. Amino acid sequence: CASSEGQVNEKLFF.

This chain uses TRBV7-2 with TRBJ2-2; D uncertain. Per the germline V gene, CDR1 is SGHTA and CDR2 is FQGNSA. This CDR3 has 13 amino acids. Trimming left V 10 bases short and J 4 bases short, with 13 bases between. CDR3 DNA: TGTGCCATCAACCTACAGATCACCGGGGAGCTGTTTTTT. Residues: CAINLQITGELFF.

The genes are TRBV12-5 and TRBJ1-1; TRBD1 is a possible D gene (6 bases). V gave up 6 bases and J gave up 1 base, with 12 bases separating them. The CDR3 loop spans 14 amino acids. The germline gives CDR1 LGHNT, CDR2 FRNRAP. This chain's CDR3 is CASGPDSRNTEAFF. The CDR3 DNA is TGTGCTAGTGGCCCGGACAGCCGGAACACTGAAGCTTTCTTT.

The DNA for the CDR3 is TGCGCCAGCAGTCCGACAGGGGGGTACGAGCAGTACTTC. This sequence encodes CASSPTGGYEQYF. This chain uses TRBV5-1 with TRBJ2-7; 9 bases align to TRBD1. CDR1 SGHRS and CDR2 YFSETQ come from the germline V gene. The CDR3 spans 13 residues. V trimming: 5 bases; J trimming: 4 bases; junction bases outside the gene matches: 4. Supplemented by reference TRBV5-1 and TRBJ2-7, the full variable domain reads KAGVTQTPRYLIKTRGQQVTLSCSPISGHRSVSWYQQTPGQGLQFLFEYFSETQRNKGNFPGRFSGRQFSNSRSEMNVSTLELGDSALYLCASSPTGGYEQYFGPGTRLTVT.

V is TRBV7-3 and J is TRBJ2-5; no reliable D call. The germline CDR1 and CDR2 sequences are SGHTA and FQGTGA. V dropped 5 bases and J dropped 5 bases, with 15 bases sitting between them. The CDR3 contains 14 residues. CDR3 amino acids: CASSLDPQAETQYF. DNA for the CDR3: TGTGCCAGCAGCCTAGATCCCCAGGCCGAGACCCAGTACTTC.

The count of this clone is one. J is TRBJ2-3 and V is TRBV6-5; TRBD1 or TRBD2 may be the D gene (6 bases each). From germline, CDR1 is MNHEY and CDR2 SVGAGI. This CDR3 spans 15 amino acids. V lost 5 bases and J 1 base, leaving 13 bases between the germline ends. The CDR3: CASSKGGRGTDTQYF. The CDR3 nucleotides read TGTGCCAGCAGTAAGGGGGGCCGGGGCACAGATACGCAGTATTTT.

The rearrangement joins TRBV6-6 to TRBJ2-7; either TRBD1 or TRBD2 may fit D (5 bases each). Trimming cost V 6 bases and J 1 base, with 7 bases left between them. Germline CDR1 MNHNY, CDR2 SVGAGI (reference sequence). The CDR3 has 12 residues. The CDR3 here is CASRGTSYEQYF. The CDR3 nucleotides are TGTGCCAGCAGGGGGACGTCCTACGAGCAGTACTTC.

This clone was picked up a small number of times. The chain recombines TRBV4-1 with TRBJ1-6; the D is unclear. CDR3 length: 14 amino acids. Trimming shortened V by 6 bases and J by 9 bases, and 15 bases separated the two germline ends. The germline gives CDR1 MGHRA, CDR2 YSYEKL. The CDR3 sequence is CASRPDLIGSPLHF. The CDR3 nucleotides read TGCGCCAGCAGACCAGACCTAATCGGTTCACCCCTCCACTTT.

The rearrangement uses TRBV20-1 and TRBJ2-1; D tentatively reads TRBD1 or TRBD2 (5 bases each). Per germline, CDR1 DFQATT and CDR2 SNEGSKA (reference sequence). V gave up 7 bases and J gave up 15 bases, with 19 bases separating them. This CDR3 comprises 11 residues. This chain's CDR3 is CSVPGTENRFF. CDR3 sequence (DNA): TGCAGTGTCCCCGGGACGGAAAATCGGTTCTTC.

The table lists this clone with a few counts. The V gene is TRBV9, the J gene TRBJ1-6; no definite D call. Trimming removed 7 bases from V and 6 bases from J, with 17 bases in between. This CDR3 comprises 15 residues. Germline CDR1 reads SGDLS; CDR2 reads YYNGEE. CDR3 protein: CASRHFRGINSPLHF. The CDR3 DNA reads TGTGCCAGCCGCCATTTTCGCGGGATTAATTCACCCCTCCACTTT.

Only a few counts were recorded for this clone. The genes are TRBV9 and TRBJ2-4; no definite D call. The CDR3 totals 14 residues. Germline lookup yields CDR1 SGDLS and CDR2 YYNGEE. The ends were cut back, 5 bases at V and 0 bases at J, with 9 bases in the middle. The DNA of the CDR3 is TGTGCCAGCAGGGGAAGTGCAGCCAAAAACATTCAGTACTTC. Translated: CASRGSAAKNIQYF. Complete variable domain (other parts from reference TRBV9 and TRBJ2-4): DSGVTQTPKHLITATGQRVTLRCSPRSGDLSVYWYQQSLDQGLQFLIQYYNGEERAKGNILERFSAQQFPDLHSELNLSSLELGDSALYFCASRGSAAKNIQYFGAGTRLSVL.

This chain joins TRBV19 and TRBJ1-5; D is perhaps TRBD1 (5 bases). Germline V CDR1 and CDR2: LNHDA, SQIVND (reference sequence). The CDR3 covers 14 residues. The germline V and J ends were trimmed by 6 bases and 6 bases, with 15 bases remaining between them. The CDR3 DNA reads as TGTGCCAGTAGGGATGGCAGGGAGGGTCAGCCCCAGCATTTT. Translation gives CASRDGREGQPQHF.

The rearrangement joins TRBV19 to TRBJ2-5; 7 bases line up with TRBD1. Germline V CDR1 and CDR2: LNHDA, SQIVND (reference sequence). The V segment lost 3 bases and the J segment 4 bases; nucleotides outside the gene matches: 8. The CDR3 is 15 amino acids. This chain's CDR3 is CASSIGKGGRETQYF. The CDR3 nucleotides read TGTGCCAGTAGTATTGGGAAAGGGGGCAGAGAGACCCAGTACTTC.

The chain recombines TRBV21-1 with TRBJ2-7; the table calls TRBD2, which could not be checked here. TRBV21-1 represents a pseudogene. There are 15 residues in the CDR3. CDR3 nucleotide sequence: TGTGCCAGCAGCCGTTTTGTGGGAGGTGGCTACGAGCAGTACTTC. Residues: CASSRFVGGGYEQYF.

This chain links TRBV2 with TRBJ2-5, with 9 bases identical to TRBD1. The CDR3 consists of 14 residues. The germline V gene has CDR1 SNHLY and CDR2 FYNNEI. With 6 bases clipped from V and 4 bases from J, the junction kept 6 bases outside the gene matches. The chain's CDR3 is CASRKVTGGETQYF. The CDR3 DNA reads as TGTGCCAGCAGGAAGGTGACAGGGGGAGAGACCCAGTACTTC.

This clone was picked up one time. The J gene is TRBJ1-2, the V gene TRBV11-1, with no clear D. CDR1 and CDR2 from the germline V gene are SGHAT and FQDESV (reference sequence). V lost 5 bases and J 8 bases, leaving 12 bases between the germline ends. The CDR3 is 12 residues long. The CDR3 nucleotides are TGTGCCAGCAGCCAAGATTCAGAAGGCTACACCTTC. Its translation: CASSQDSEGYTF. Supplemented by reference TRBV11-1 and TRBJ1-2, the full variable domain reads EAEVAQSPRYKITEKSQAVAFWCDPISGHATLYWYRQILGQGPELLVQFQDESVVDDSQLPKDRFSAERLKGVDSTLKIQPAELGDSAMYLCASSQDSEGYTFGSGTRLTVV.

V gene TRBV28 combines with J gene TRBJ1-1; a possible D gene is TRBD1 (5 bases). The CDR3 totals 14 residues. The germline gives CDR1 MDHEN, CDR2 SYDVKM. V lost 7 bases to trimming and J lost 3 bases, with 15 bases between them. This CDR3 is CASTRGVGYTEAFF. The CDR3 bases are TGTGCCAGCACTAGGGGCGTGGGGTACACTGAAGCTTTCTTT.

V gene TRBV5-1 combines with J gene TRBJ2-5; 7 bases are a match to TRBD2. Germline trimming cut 4 bases from V and 5 bases from J; bases unmatched to any gene: 17. This CDR3 contains 17 residues. Germline CDR1 SGHRS, CDR2 YFSETQ. CDR3 DNA sequence: TGCGCCAGCAGCACCCGAAAGGGATTGCGGGAGTGGGAGACCCAGTACTTC. It translates to CASSTRKGLREWETQYF.

The table lists this clone with a few counts. The rearrangement links TRBV25-1 to TRBJ2-7; D might be TRBD1 (5 bases). The germline V gene has CDR1 MGHDK and CDR2 SYGVNS. The CDR3 has 13 residues. Deletions cut 3 bases from V and 6 bases from J, with 12 bases between. This CDR3 reads CASSDPGIGEQYF. CDR3 DNA sequence: TGTGCCAGCAGTGATCCAGGGATCGGCGAGCAGTACTTC.

The V and J genes are TRBV9 and TRBJ2-3, with 12 nucleotides matching TRBD2. Per the germline V gene, CDR1 is SGDLS and CDR2 is YYNGEE. V shed 4 bases and J 3 bases; nucleotides not matched to a gene: 6. This CDR3 comprises 16 residues. The CDR3 sequence is CASSSRTSGVTDTQYF. As DNA, the CDR3 is TGTGCCAGCAGCTCGAGGACTAGCGGGGTAACAGATACGCAGTATTTT.